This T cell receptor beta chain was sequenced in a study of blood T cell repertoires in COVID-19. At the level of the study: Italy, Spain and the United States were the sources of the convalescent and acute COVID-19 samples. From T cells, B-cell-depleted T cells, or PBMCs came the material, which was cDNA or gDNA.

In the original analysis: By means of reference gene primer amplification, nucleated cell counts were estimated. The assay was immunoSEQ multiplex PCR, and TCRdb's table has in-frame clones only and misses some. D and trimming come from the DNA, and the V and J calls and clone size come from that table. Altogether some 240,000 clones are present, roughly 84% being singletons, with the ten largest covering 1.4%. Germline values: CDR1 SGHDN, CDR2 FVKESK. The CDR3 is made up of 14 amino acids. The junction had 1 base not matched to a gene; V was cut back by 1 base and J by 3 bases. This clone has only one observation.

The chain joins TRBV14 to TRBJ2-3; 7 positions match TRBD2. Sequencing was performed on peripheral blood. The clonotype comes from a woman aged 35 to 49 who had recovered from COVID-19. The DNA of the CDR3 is TGTGCCAGCAGCCAAGCGGGGGGAACAGATACGCAGTATTTT. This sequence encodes CASSQAGGTDTQYF.